This is a list of T cell receptor beta chains from one sample in a study of shared clonotypes between healthy human individuals. Profiled with immunoSEQ multiplex PCR; TCRdb holds only in-frame clones, not every one. The data show 2 million to 2.5 million clones, around 95% seen once. The specimen sequenced was naive CD4+ T cells sorted from blood. These receptors were collected from a man aged 18 to 29 in good health. CDR3s include the opening cysteine and the closing phenylalanine or tryptophan. The order of the fields is CDR3 protein, CDR3 DNA, V gene, J gene, D gene, clone size. D genes are given only for firm matches. A clone size is listed for some rows: how often the clone was seen (once, few, many), or a class if it is expanded.

CDR3aa: CASRGRRKIYEQYF
CDR3nt: TGTGCCAGCAGGGGAAGGCGGAAGATCTACGAGCAGTACTTC
v_gene: TRBV7-9
j_gene: TRBJ2-7
d_gene: -
abundance: -

CDR3aa: CASSPLRGGSEQYF
CDR3nt: TGTGCCAGCAGCCCGTTGCGTGGCGGGAGCGAGCAGTACTTC
v_gene: TRBV5-8
j_gene: TRBJ2-7
d_gene: TRBD2
abundance: -

CDR3aa: CASSQGAASSYEQYF
CDR3nt: TGTGCCAGCAGCCAGGGAGCGGCCAGCTCCTACGAGCAGTACTTC
v_gene: TRBV7-9
j_gene: TRBJ2-7
d_gene: -
abundance: -

CDR3aa: CASSPPASGVGEQFF
CDR3nt: TGTGCCAGCTCACCGCCGGCTAGCGGGGTGGGTGAGCAGTTCTTC
v_gene: TRBV18
j_gene: TRBJ2-1
d_gene: TRBD2
abundance: -

CDR3aa: CAISDFAGGQGNEQFF
CDR3nt: TGTGCCATCAGTGACTTCGCGGGGGGGCAGGGCAATGAGCAGTTCTTC
v_gene: TRBV10-3
j_gene: TRBJ2-1
d_gene: TRBD2
abundance: -

CDR3aa: CAITSGTGNEQYF
CDR3nt: TGTGCCATCACCTCCGGGACAGGGAACGAGCAGTACTTC
v_gene: TRBV10-3
j_gene: TRBJ2-7
d_gene: TRBD1
abundance: -

CDR3aa: CASSDGPNYGYTF
CDR3nt: TGTGCCAGCAGTGACGGTCCTAACTATGGCTACACCTTC
v_gene: TRBV6-4
j_gene: TRBJ1-2
d_gene: -
abundance: -

CDR3aa: CASSPGTGVWNQPQHF
CDR3nt: TGTGCCAGTAGTCCGGGGACAGGGGTATGGAATCAGCCCCAGCATTTT
v_gene: TRBV19
j_gene: TRBJ1-5
d_gene: TRBD1
abundance: -

CDR3aa: CASSLLEGYRGTDTQYF
CDR3nt: TGCGCCAGCAGCTTGCTGGAGGGGTACCGTGGGACAGATACGCAGTATTTT
v_gene: TRBV5-1
j_gene: TRBJ2-3
d_gene: -
abundance: -

CDR3aa: CASSPQGASSSYEQYF
CDR3nt: TGTGCCAGCTCACCCCAGGGGGCGTCCAGCTCCTACGAGCAGTACTTC
v_gene: TRBV18
j_gene: TRBJ2-7
d_gene: TRBD1
abundance: -

CDR3aa: CASSATGAGGYTF
CDR3nt: TGTGCCAGCAGTGCTACAGGGGCTGGTGGCTACACCTTC
v_gene: TRBV27
j_gene: TRBJ1-2
d_gene: TRBD1
abundance: few

CDR3aa: CAWSVRGPRSSYNSPLHF
CDR3nt: TGTGCCTGGAGTGTAAGGGGACCGAGGAGCTCCTATAATTCACCCCTCCACTTT
v_gene: TRBV30
j_gene: TRBJ1-6
d_gene: -
abundance: once

CDR3aa: CAWIRQNYYGYTF
CDR3nt: TGTGCCTGGATAAGACAAAATTACTATGGCTACACCTTC
v_gene: TRBV30
j_gene: TRBJ1-2
d_gene: -
abundance: -

CDR3aa: CASSPGGTETQYF
CDR3nt: TGTGCCAGCAGCCCGGGGGGGACAGAGACCCAGTACTTC
v_gene: TRBV5-4
j_gene: TRBJ2-5
d_gene: TRBD2
abundance: -

CDR3aa: CASSLRDSFNYGYTF
CDR3nt: TGTGCCAGCAGCTTGCGGGACAGCTTTAACTATGGCTACACCTTC
v_gene: TRBV5-4
j_gene: TRBJ1-2
d_gene: TRBD1
abundance: -

CDR3aa: CASSQGRGGGEKLFF
CDR3nt: TGTGCCAGCAGCCAAGGACGAGGAGGGGGTGAAAAACTGTTTTTT
v_gene: TRBV14
j_gene: TRBJ1-4
d_gene: -
abundance: -

CDR3aa: CASNEGGYNEQFF
CDR3nt: TGTGCCAGCAACGAGGGGGGGTACAATGAGCAGTTCTTC
v_gene: TRBV2
j_gene: TRBJ2-1
d_gene: -
abundance: -

CDR3aa: CSASSQGGETEAFF
CDR3nt: TGCAGCGCCTCCTCGCAGGGGGGGGAAACTGAAGCTTTCTTT
v_gene: TRBV29-1
j_gene: TRBJ1-1
d_gene: TRBD1
abundance: -

CDR3aa: CAWSVSQGPYEQYF
CDR3nt: TGTGCCTGGAGTGTCTCCCAGGGCCCCTACGAGCAGTACTTC
v_gene: TRBV30
j_gene: TRBJ2-7
d_gene: -
abundance: -

CDR3aa: CSVGGHTGELFF
CDR3nt: TGCAGCGTTGGCGGTCACACCGGGGAGCTGTTTTTT
v_gene: TRBV29-1
j_gene: TRBJ2-2
d_gene: -
abundance: few

CDR3aa: CASSGAGNTEAFF
CDR3nt: TGCGCCAGCAGTGGTGCAGGGAACACTGAAGCTTTCTTT
v_gene: TRBV2
j_gene: TRBJ1-1
d_gene: -
abundance: -

CDR3aa: CASSTRDRLQETQYF
CDR3nt: TGTGCCAGCAGCACCCGGGACAGACTTCAAGAGACCCAGTACTTC
v_gene: TRBV5-8
j_gene: TRBJ2-5
d_gene: TRBD1
abundance: -

CDR3aa: CASSFTRTYEQYF
CDR3nt: TGTGCCAGCAGCTTCACTCGAACTTACGAGCAGTACTTC
v_gene: TRBV7-2
j_gene: TRBJ2-7
d_gene: -
abundance: -

CDR3aa: CASSQGQGINQPQHF
CDR3nt: TGCGCCAGCAGCCAAGGACAGGGGATCAATCAGCCCCAGCATTTT
v_gene: TRBV4-1
j_gene: TRBJ1-5
d_gene: TRBD1
abundance: once

CDR3aa: CAWSTTGVNSPLHF
CDR3nt: TGTGCCTGGAGTACGACAGGGGTTAATTCACCCCTCCACTTT
v_gene: TRBV30
j_gene: TRBJ1-6
d_gene: TRBD1
abundance: -

CDR3aa: CASSDIGTVQETQYF
CDR3nt: TGTGCCAGCAGTGATATTGGGACAGTGCAAGAGACCCAGTACTTC
v_gene: TRBV25-1
j_gene: TRBJ2-5
d_gene: TRBD1
abundance: -

CDR3aa: CSVEEQGIAGEQYF
CDR3nt: TGCAGCGTTGAGGAGCAGGGTATCGCAGGCGAGCAGTACTTC
v_gene: TRBV29-1
j_gene: TRBJ2-7
d_gene: -
abundance: -

CDR3aa: CASSLYQSNSPLHF
CDR3nt: TGTGCCAGCAGTTTATACCAGTCTAATTCACCCCTCCACTTT
v_gene: TRBV28
j_gene: TRBJ1-6
d_gene: -
abundance: -

CDR3aa: CASSLVTSGNTGELFF
CDR3nt: TGCGCCAGCAGCTTGGTAACTAGCGGGAACACCGGGGAGCTGTTTTTT
v_gene: TRBV5-1
j_gene: TRBJ2-2
d_gene: TRBD2
abundance: -

CDR3aa: CASSKRFRGTGNTGELFF
CDR3nt: TGTGCCAGCAGCAAACGGTTTAGGGGGACAGGGAACACCGGGGAGCTGTTTTTT
v_gene: TRBV21-1
j_gene: TRBJ2-2
d_gene: -
abundance: once

CDR3aa: CASSPAGGTNTGELFF
CDR3nt: TGTGCCAGCTCACCCGCAGGGGGCACGAACACCGGGGAGCTGTTTTTT
v_gene: TRBV18
j_gene: TRBJ2-2
d_gene: TRBD1
abundance: once

CDR3aa: CASIQGRNNQPQHF
CDR3nt: TGTGCCAGCATCCAAGGGCGAAACAATCAGCCCCAGCATTTT
v_gene: TRBV28
j_gene: TRBJ1-5
d_gene: -
abundance: -

CDR3aa: CASSSRGLAGGQQFF
CDR3nt: TGTGCCAGCAGCTCCCGGGGACTAGCGGGTGGCCAACAGTTCTTC
v_gene: TRBV9
j_gene: TRBJ2-1
d_gene: TRBD2
abundance: -

CDR3aa: CASSYKPDAAYEQYF
CDR3nt: TGTGCCAGCAGTTACAAGCCGGACGCAGCCTACGAGCAGTACTTC
v_gene: TRBV6-5
j_gene: TRBJ2-7
d_gene: -
abundance: once

CDR3aa: CASSRRTGVETQYF
CDR3nt: TGTGCCAGCTCACGGAGGACAGGGGTAGAGACCCAGTACTTC
v_gene: TRBV18
j_gene: TRBJ2-5
d_gene: TRBD1
abundance: -

CDR3aa: CASSPTGFPGANVLTF
CDR3nt: TGTGCCAGCAGTCCAACAGGGTTTCCTGGGGCCAACGTCCTGACTTTC
v_gene: TRBV28
j_gene: TRBJ2-6
d_gene: -
abundance: -

CDR3aa: CASSLEWRATDTQYF
CDR3nt: TGCGCCAGCAGCTTGGAATGGCGGGCTACAGATACGCAGTATTTT
v_gene: TRBV5-1
j_gene: TRBJ2-3
d_gene: -
abundance: -

CDR3aa: CASSIQDRNEKLFF
CDR3nt: TGTGCCAGTAGTATTCAGGACAGGAATGAAAAACTGTTTTTT
v_gene: TRBV19
j_gene: TRBJ1-4
d_gene: TRBD1
abundance: -

CDR3aa: CASSLVGDNTGELFF
CDR3nt: TGCGCCAGCAGCTTAGTGGGGGACAACACCGGGGAGCTGTTTTTT
v_gene: TRBV5-1
j_gene: TRBJ2-2
d_gene: -
abundance: -

CDR3aa: CAISGGVPSGANVLTF
CDR3nt: TGTGCCATCAGTGGGGGGGTCCCCTCTGGGGCCAACGTCCTGACTTTC
v_gene: TRBV10-3
j_gene: TRBJ2-6
d_gene: -
abundance: -

CDR3aa: CASSYYLGTYEQYF
CDR3nt: TGTGCCAGCAGCTACTATCTGGGCACCTACGAGCAGTACTTC
v_gene: TRBV7-2
j_gene: TRBJ2-7
d_gene: -
abundance: -